These 21 T cell receptor beta chains share one sample of origin, sequenced in a study of shared clonotypes between healthy human individuals. Terminally differentiated effector memory CD45RA+ cells were excluded by CCR7 positive selection of CD45RO-negative cells. Some clones are missing from TCRdb's copy, which holds only in-frame ones; the method was immunoSEQ multiplex PCR. Among around 1,900,000 clones listed, 80% to 95% were seen once. Sample: naive CD8+ T cells from PBMCs. The receptors here all came from a man aged 18 to 30 in good health. Some clones in this sample may be carry-over from other donors' samples.

The chain is built from TRBV14 and TRBJ2-3; D gene ambiguous. Germline CDR1 is SGHDN and CDR2 is FVKESK. CDR3 length: 13 amino acids. V lost 6 bases to trimming and J lost 5 bases, with 12 bases between them. The CDR3 here is CASSFHPGDTQYF. In nucleotides, the CDR3 is TGTGCCAGCAGTTTCCATCCGGGAGATACGCAGTATTTT. Full variable domain (outside the CDR3, taken from reference TRBV14 and TRBJ2-3): EAGVTQFPSHSVIEKGQTVTLRCDPISGHDNLYWYRRVMGKEIKFLLHFVKESKQDESGMPNNRFLAERTGGTYSTLKVQPAELEDSGVYFCASSFHPGDTQYFGPGTRLTVL.

This chain connects TRBV10-3 to TRBJ1-2; 9 nucleotides line up with TRBD1. There are 15 residues in the CDR3. Germline assignment: CDR1 ENHRY and CDR2 SYGVKD. V lost 6 bases, J lost 5 bases, and 10 bases stayed unmatched. CDR3 bases: TGTGCCATCAGCCTCGGTCCCGGGACAGGGTATGGCTACACCTTC. Protein product: CAISLGPGTGYGYTF.

This rearrangement joins TRBV7-6 to TRBJ2-2, with D uncertain. The CDR3 runs to 16 residues. V was shortened by 4 bases and J by 0 bases, with 12 bases between the two germline ends. The germline V gene encodes CDR1 SGHVS and CDR2 FNYEAQ. DNA of the CDR3: TGTGCCAGCAGCTCCGATCCTGGAGCGAACACCGGGGAGCTGTTTTTT. Amino acid sequence: CASSSDPGANTGELFF.

The chain links TRBV18 to TRBJ1-1; the D is unclear. The CDR3 is made up of 17 amino acids. CDR1 KGHSH and CDR2 LQKENI come from the germline V gene. Trimming left V 3 bases short and J 2 bases short, with 19 bases between. This CDR3 reads CASSPRSVRGANTEAFF. The CDR3 DNA sequence: TGTGCCAGCTCACCCCGCTCGGTTCGGGGAGCTAACACTGAAGCTTTCTTT. Based on the CDR3 plus reference TRBV18 and TRBJ1-1, the full variable domain is NAGVMQNPRHLVRRRGQEARLRCSPMKGHSHVYWYRQLPEEGLKFMVYLQKENIIDESGMPKERFSAEFPKEGPSILRIQQVVRGDSAAYFCASSPRSVRGANTEAFFGQGTRLTVV.

The chain joins TRBV27 to TRBJ2-2; TRBD2 might be the D (7 bases). The V gene's germline CDR1 is MNHEY and CDR2 SMNVEV (reference sequence). The germline V and J ends were trimmed by 2 bases and 1 base, with 11 bases remaining between them. This CDR3 comprises 16 residues. DNA for the CDR3: TGTGCCAGCAGTTTACAGGGGACTAAGAACACCGGGGAGCTGTTTTTT. It encodes CASSLQGTKNTGELFF.

This chain links TRBV5-1 with TRBJ1-3; D gene uncertain. CDR3 length equals 14 residues. Per the germline V gene, CDR1 is SGHRS and CDR2 is YFSETQ. The V end was cut by 1 base, the J end by 0 bases, with 5 bases between. CDR3 in amino acids: CASSLWNSGNTIYF. The CDR3 region has the DNA TGCGCCAGCAGCTTGTGGAACTCTGGAAACACCATATATTTT.

The DNA of the CDR3 is TGTGCCAGCAGCTCGGGACTAGCGGGGACAGATACGCAGTATTTT. It specifies CASSSGLAGTDTQYF. The chain employs TRBV11-2 and TRBJ2-3, with TRBD2 matching 13 bases. Germline CDR1 is SGHAT and CDR2 is FQNNGV. This CDR3 is 15 amino acids long. Trimming removed 4 bases from V and 3 bases from J; junction bases left unmatched: 1.

This clone was found once. The rearrangement uses TRBV27 and TRBJ1-5; D remains ambiguous. The germline gives CDR1 MNHEY, CDR2 SMNVEV (reference sequence). The ends were cut back, 6 bases at V and 0 bases at J, with 9 bases in the middle. The CDR3 totals 14 residues. The CDR3 nucleotides read TGTGCCAGCAGGCCCGCTCCTAGCAATCAGCCCCAGCATTTT. This sequence encodes CASRPAPSNQPQHF.

V usage is TRBV28 and J usage is TRBJ1-6; D unclear. The V gene's germline CDR1 is MDHEN and CDR2 SYDVKM. V was shortened by 1 base and J by 0 bases, with 7 bases between the two germline ends. CDR3 length equals 16 residues. CDR3: CASSLSGSSYNSPLHF. CDR3 bases: TGTGCCAGCAGTTTATCGGGGAGCTCCTATAATTCACCCCTCCACTTT.

This clone was observed once. V usage is TRBV28 and J usage is TRBJ1-1; D is undetermined. Trimming stripped 6 bases from V and 1 base from J, with 6 bases between. The CDR3 sequence is 12 residues long. Per the germline V gene, CDR1 is MDHEN and CDR2 is SYDVKM. The DNA of the CDR3 is TGTGCCAGCAGCCAGTCGAACACTGAAGCTTTCTTT. It is translated as CASSQSNTEAFF. Full variable domain (remainder filled in from reference TRBV28 and TRBJ1-1): DVKVTQSSRYLVKRTGEKVFLECVQDMDHENMFWYRQDPGLGLRLIYFSYDVKMKEKGDIPEGYSVSREKKERFSLILESASTNQTSMYLCASSQSNTEAFFGQGTRLTVV.

The rearrangement links TRBV29-1 to TRBJ2-7; D call uncertain. V lost 2 bases to trimming and J lost 1 base, with 12 bases between them. The CDR3 covers 14 residues. Germline loops: CDR1 SQVTM, CDR2 ANQGSEA. The CDR3 region has the DNA TGCAGCGTTGAATACGAGGCCCGATCCTACGAGCAGTACTTC. Translation gives CSVEYEARSYEQYF.

This sequence joins TRBV5-4 and TRBJ1-1; D not certain. The CDR3 is 13 amino acids. V was pared by 4 bases and J by 5 bases, with 12 bases between. The germline gives CDR1 SGHNT, CDR2 YYREEE (reference sequence). CDR3 amino acids: CASSPFPGTEAFF. CDR3 coding DNA: TGTGCCAGCAGCCCATTCCCGGGGACTGAAGCTTTCTTT.

J is TRBJ1-2 and V is TRBV14; TRBD1 matches at 8 bases. This CDR3 is built from 16 residues. Losses at the gene ends were 4 bases for V and 3 bases for J; bases not matched to a gene: 10. Germline assignment: CDR1 SGHDN and CDR2 FVKESK. In DNA form, the CDR3 reads TGTGCCAGCAGCCGAGGGACAGGCAAAGTTTACTATGGCTACACCTTC. It translates to CASSRGTGKVYYGYTF.

The chain couples TRBV6-5 to TRBJ2-1; D uncertain. V was cut by 7 bases and J by 1 base, with 14 bases left in between. Germline V CDR1 and CDR2: MNHEY, SVGAGI. This CDR3 region has 15 residues. CDR3: CASKIGRFSYNEQFF. In nucleotides, the CDR3 is TGTGCCAGCAAAATTGGACGGTTTTCCTACAATGAGCAGTTCTTC.

The V and J genes are TRBV28 and TRBJ1-3; D unresolved. CDR3 length: 15 residues. Trimming removed 6 bases from V and 3 bases from J, with 15 bases in between. CDR1 MDHEN and CDR2 SYDVKM come from the germline V gene. In DNA, the CDR3 is TGTGCCAGCAGCCCCAGCGTAAGGCTTGGAAACACCATATATTTT. This encodes CASSPSVRLGNTIYF.

As regards this clone: Additional DNA sequences in this sample encode the identical CDR3. This chain joins TRBV10-3 and TRBJ2-3; no clear D. With 4 bases removed from V and 1 base from J, the gap between germline ends came to 6 bases. The CDR3 sequence is 13 residues long. Germline CDR1 ENHRY, CDR2 SYGVKD. The CDR3 sequence is CAISGDGTDTQYF. The CDR3 region has the DNA TGTGCCATCAGTGGGGATGGCACAGATACGCAGTATTTT.

The CDR3 DNA reads TGTGCCAGCAGCTTAAGGGGCCTTGGGTCTAAGTTCTTC. It encodes CASSLRGLGSKFF. V gene TRBV7-9 combines with J gene TRBJ2-1, with D perhaps matching TRBD1 (5 bases). CDR1 is SEHNR, CDR2 FQNEAQ, per germline (reference sequence). The CDR3 has 13 residues. Between the trimmed V and J ends, which lost 2 bases and 14 bases, there was a span of 16 bases.

The CDR3 coding sequence is TGCAGCGTTGTAGAGGTCGCGGACACCGGGGAGCTGTTTTTT. It is translated as CSVVEVADTGELFF. The V gene is TRBV29-1, the J gene TRBJ2-2; D is unresolved. V gave up 4 bases and J gave up 3 bases, with 12 bases separating them. The CDR3 is 14 residues long. The germline V gene has CDR1 SQVTM and CDR2 ANQGSEA.

CDR3 DNA sequence: TGTGCCAGCAGTTTAATCGGGGGTCCGGATGGCTACACCTTC. Protein sequence: CASSLIGGPDGYTF. The chain has TRBV5-4 and TRBJ1-2; D perhaps matches TRBD1 (5 bases). Deletions cut 5 bases from V and 6 bases from J, with 17 bases between. Germline V lookup: CDR1 SGHNT, CDR2 YYREEE (reference sequence). This CDR3 has 14 amino acids.

V usage is TRBV7-2 and J usage is TRBJ2-7, with 7 bases that match TRBD2. The CDR3 loop spans 17 amino acids. The germline gives CDR1 SGHTA, CDR2 FQGNSA. V gave up 1 base and J gave up 5 bases; unmatched junction bases: 14. This chain's CDR3 is CASSLEGRRLAVNEQYF. The CDR3, as DNA: TGTGCCAGCAGCTTAGAGGGACGCCGCCTAGCGGTTAACGAGCAGTACTTC.

The rearrangement joins TRBV11-3 to TRBJ2-1; 8 bases align to TRBD1. V was pared by 4 bases and J by 4 bases, with 9 bases of the junction left unmatched. Germline V gene data show CDR1 as SGHNT and CDR2 as YENEEA. The CDR3 totals 16 residues. This CDR3 reads CASSSMDRDHYNEQFF. The CDR3 DNA reads as TGTGCCAGCAGCTCGATGGACAGGGATCATTACAATGAGCAGTTCTTC.